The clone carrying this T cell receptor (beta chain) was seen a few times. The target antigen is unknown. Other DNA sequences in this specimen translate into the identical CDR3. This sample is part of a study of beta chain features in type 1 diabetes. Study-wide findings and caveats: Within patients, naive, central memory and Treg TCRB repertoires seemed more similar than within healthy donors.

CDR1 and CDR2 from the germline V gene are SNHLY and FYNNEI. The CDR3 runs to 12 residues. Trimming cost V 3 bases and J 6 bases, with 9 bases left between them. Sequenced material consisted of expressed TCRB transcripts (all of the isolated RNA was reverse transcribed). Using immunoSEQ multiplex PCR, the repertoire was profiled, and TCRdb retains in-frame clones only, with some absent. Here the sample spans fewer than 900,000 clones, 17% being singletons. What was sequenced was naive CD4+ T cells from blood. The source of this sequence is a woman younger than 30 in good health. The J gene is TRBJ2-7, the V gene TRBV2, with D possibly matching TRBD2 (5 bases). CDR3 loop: CASSERVGEQYF. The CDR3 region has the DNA TGTGCCAGCAGTGAGAGGGTCGGCGAGCAGTACTTC. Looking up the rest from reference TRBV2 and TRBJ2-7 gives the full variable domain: EPEVTQTPSHQVTQMGQEVILRCVPISNHLYFYWYRQILGQKVEFLVSFYNNEISEKSEIFDDQFSVERPDGSNFTLKIRSTKLEDSAMYFCASSERVGEQYFGPGTRLTVT.